This TCR beta chain was observed in a study of T cell repertoires in aging, cancer and after chemotherapy. Regarding the study as a whole: Untreated cancer patients had significantly lower blood TCR diversity than age-matched healthy donors.

Peripheral blood genomic DNA, not sorted cells or RNA, was the template. The junction had 13 bases not matched to a gene; V was cut back by 9 bases and J by 10 bases. The CDR3 loop spans 15 amino acids. Germline values: CDR1 MNHNY, CDR2 SVGAGI (reference sequence). Points on this clonotype: Its antigen remains unknown. A much more abundant neighbour one base away suggests this may be a read error.

Rearranged V-D-J TRB sequences were amplified with a mixed TRB-A/B primer pool. TCRdb reprocessed the multiplex PCR reads with MiXCR, giving one entry per CDR3 protein. The sample yields 2,000 to 2,500 distinct CDR3 sequences, roughly 23% seen once. This TCR was sampled from a human donor with a solid tumor. The sample taken for sequencing was blood. The chain links TRBV6-6 to TRBJ1-6; 9 nucleotides align to TRBD1. This CDR3 is CARSHRGLEGSPLHF. Written as DNA, the CDR3 is TGTGCCAGAAGCCACAGGGGGCTGGAGGGCTCACCCCTCCACTTT.